This T cell receptor (beta chain) emerged from a study of cytomegalovirus exposure and HLA in healthy donors. 13 Jbeta primers and 60 Vbeta primers were used for the PCR. The assay was immunoSEQ multiplex PCR, and TCRdb's table has in-frame clones only and misses some. Altogether 130,000 or so clones are present, almost 85% being singletons, with the ten largest covering roughly 3.4%. This receptor was identified in a man in his late teens or twenties in good health and CMV-seropositive. Sequencing input: PBMCs.

The CDR3 sequence: CASNARDRENTEAFF. The CDR3 coding sequence is TGCGCCAGCAACGCCCGGGACAGAGAAAACACTGAAGCTTTCTTT. The chain joins TRBV10-2 to TRBJ1-1, with 7 bases aligning to TRBD1. The junction had 10 bases not matched to a gene; V was cut back by 7 bases and J by 2 bases. The CDR3 length is 15 residues. CDR1 and CDR2 from the germline V gene are WSHSY and SAAADI.